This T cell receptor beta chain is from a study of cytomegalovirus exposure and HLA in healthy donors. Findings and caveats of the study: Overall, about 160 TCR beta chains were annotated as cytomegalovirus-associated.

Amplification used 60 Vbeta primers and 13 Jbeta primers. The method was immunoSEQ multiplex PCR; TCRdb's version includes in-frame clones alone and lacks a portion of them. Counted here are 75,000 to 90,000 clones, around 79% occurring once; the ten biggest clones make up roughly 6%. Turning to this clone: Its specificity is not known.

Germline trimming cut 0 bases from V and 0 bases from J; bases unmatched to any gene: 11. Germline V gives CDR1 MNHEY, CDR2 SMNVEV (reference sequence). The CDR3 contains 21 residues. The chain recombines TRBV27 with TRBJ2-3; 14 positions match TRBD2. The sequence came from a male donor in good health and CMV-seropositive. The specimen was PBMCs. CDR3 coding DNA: TGTGCCAGCAGTTTATCGAACCGATGGACTAGCGGGGGGAGAAGCACAGATACGCAGTATTTT. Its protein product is CASSLSNRWTSGGRSTDTQYF.